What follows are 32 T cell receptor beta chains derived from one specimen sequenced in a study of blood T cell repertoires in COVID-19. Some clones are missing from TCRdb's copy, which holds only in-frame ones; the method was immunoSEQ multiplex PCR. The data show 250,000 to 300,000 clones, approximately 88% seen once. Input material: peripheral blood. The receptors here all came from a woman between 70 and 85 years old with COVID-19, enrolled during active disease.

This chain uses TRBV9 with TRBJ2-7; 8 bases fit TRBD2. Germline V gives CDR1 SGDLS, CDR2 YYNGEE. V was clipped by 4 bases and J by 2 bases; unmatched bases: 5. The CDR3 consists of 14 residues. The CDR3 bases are TGTGCCAGCAGCTTAGCGGGACTGGCCTACGAGCAGTACTTC. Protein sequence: CASSLAGLAYEQYF.

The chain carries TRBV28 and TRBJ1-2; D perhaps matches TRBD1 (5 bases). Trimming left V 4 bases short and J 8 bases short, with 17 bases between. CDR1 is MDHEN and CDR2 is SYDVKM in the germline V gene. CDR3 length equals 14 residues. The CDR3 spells CASSSPSQGGGYTF. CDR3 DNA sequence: TGTGCCAGCAGTTCCCCCTCCCAGGGCGGAGGCTACACCTTC.

CDR3 protein: CASSYSPDPLAGNSPLHF. Written as DNA, the CDR3 is TGTGCCAGCAGTTACTCCCCAGATCCCTTGGCGGGAAATTCACCCCTCCACTTT. V usage is TRBV6-2 or TRBV6-3 and J usage is TRBJ1-6; D not resolved. V was trimmed by 0 bases and J by 7 bases, leaving 19 bases between them. The CDR3 is 18 residues long. Germline V gene lookup returns CDR1 MNHEY and CDR2 SVGEGT.

CDR3 protein: CASSILGEGTYEQYF. CDR3 coding DNA: TGTGCCAGCAGCATCCTAGGGGAGGGCACCTACGAGCAGTACTTC. The gene calls are TRBV6-2 or TRBV6-3 and TRBJ2-7, with TRBD2 identical over 7 bases. Germline lookup yields CDR1 MNHEY and CDR2 SVGEGT. The ends lost 6 bases at V and 2 bases at J; junction bases unmatched: 10. The CDR3 spans 15 residues.

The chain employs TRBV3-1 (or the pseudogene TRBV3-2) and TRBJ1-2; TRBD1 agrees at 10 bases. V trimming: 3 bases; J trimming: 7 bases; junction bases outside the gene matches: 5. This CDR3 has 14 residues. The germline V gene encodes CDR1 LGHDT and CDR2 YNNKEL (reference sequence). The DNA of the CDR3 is TGTGCCAGCAGCCAGGCCGACAGGGGGCTTGGCTACACCTTC. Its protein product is CASSQADRGLGYTF.

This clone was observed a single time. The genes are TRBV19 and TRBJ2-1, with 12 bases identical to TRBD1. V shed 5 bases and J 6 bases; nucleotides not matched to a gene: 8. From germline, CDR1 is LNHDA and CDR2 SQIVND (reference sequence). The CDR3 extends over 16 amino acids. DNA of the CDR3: TGTGCCAGTAGTCTTAAACCGGGACAGGGGGCCAATGAGCAGTTCTTC. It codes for CASSLKPGQGANEQFF.

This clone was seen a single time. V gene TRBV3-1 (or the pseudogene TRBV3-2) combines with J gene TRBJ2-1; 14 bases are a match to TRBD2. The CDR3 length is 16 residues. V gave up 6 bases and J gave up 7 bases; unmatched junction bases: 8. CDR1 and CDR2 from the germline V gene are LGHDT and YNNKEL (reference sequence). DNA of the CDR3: TGTGCCAGCAGTCAACTGGGACTAGCGGGAGATAATGAGCAGTTCTTC. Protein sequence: CASSQLGLAGDNEQFF.

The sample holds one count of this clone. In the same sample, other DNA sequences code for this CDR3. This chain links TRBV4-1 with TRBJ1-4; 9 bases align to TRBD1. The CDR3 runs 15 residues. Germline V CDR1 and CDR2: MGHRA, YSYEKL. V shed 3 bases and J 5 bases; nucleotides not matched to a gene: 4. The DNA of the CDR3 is TGCGCCAGCAGCCAGCCGGGACAGGGAAATGAAAAACTGTTTTTT. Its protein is CASSQPGQGNEKLFF.

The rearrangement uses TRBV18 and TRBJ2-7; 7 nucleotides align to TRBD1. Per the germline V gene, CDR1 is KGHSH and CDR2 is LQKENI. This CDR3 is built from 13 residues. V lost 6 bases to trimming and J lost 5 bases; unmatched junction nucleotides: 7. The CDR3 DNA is TGTGCCAGCTCTACGGCCCAGGGGGACGAGCAGTACTTC. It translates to CASSTAQGDEQYF.

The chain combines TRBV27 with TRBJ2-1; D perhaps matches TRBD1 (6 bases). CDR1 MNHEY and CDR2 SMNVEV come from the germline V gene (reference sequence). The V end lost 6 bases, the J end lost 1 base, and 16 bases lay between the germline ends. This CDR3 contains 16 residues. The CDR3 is CASSGIGQGSYNEQFF. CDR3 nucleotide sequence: TGTGCCAGCAGCGGGATTGGGCAGGGGTCCTACAATGAGCAGTTCTTC.

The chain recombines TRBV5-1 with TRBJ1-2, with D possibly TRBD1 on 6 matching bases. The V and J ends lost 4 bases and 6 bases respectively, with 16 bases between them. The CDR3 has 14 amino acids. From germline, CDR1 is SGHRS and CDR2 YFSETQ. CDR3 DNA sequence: TGCGCCAGCAGCCCGGTCGGGGGGCGGGATGGCTACACCTTC. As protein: CASSPVGGRDGYTF.

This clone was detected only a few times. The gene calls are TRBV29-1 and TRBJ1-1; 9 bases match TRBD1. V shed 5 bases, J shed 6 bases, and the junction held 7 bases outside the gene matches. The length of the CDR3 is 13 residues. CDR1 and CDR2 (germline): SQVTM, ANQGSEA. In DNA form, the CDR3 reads TGCAGCGTTATGGGACAGGGAGCAGCTGAAGCTTTCTTT. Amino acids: CSVMGQGAAEAFF.

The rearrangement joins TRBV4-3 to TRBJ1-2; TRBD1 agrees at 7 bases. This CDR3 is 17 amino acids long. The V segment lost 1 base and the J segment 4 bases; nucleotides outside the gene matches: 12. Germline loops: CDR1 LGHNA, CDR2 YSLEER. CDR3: CASSQVRQGPSGYGYTF. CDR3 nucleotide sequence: TGCGCCAGCAGCCAAGTCCGACAGGGCCCAAGCGGCTATGGCTACACCTTC.

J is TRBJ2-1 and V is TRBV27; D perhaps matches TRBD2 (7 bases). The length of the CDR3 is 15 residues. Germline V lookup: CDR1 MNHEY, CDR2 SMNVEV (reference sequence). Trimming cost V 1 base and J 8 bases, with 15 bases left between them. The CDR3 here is CASSLFRGGRDEQFF. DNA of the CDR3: TGTGCCAGCAGTTTATTTAGGGGGGGACGGGATGAGCAGTTCTTC.

The CDR3 nucleotides are TGTGCCACCAGCAGAGGACTAGCGGGAGAGCGCACCGGGGAGCTGTTTTTT. As protein: CATSRGLAGERTGELFF. This chain joins TRBV15 and TRBJ2-2; 12 bases map to TRBD2. The CDR3 sequence is 17 residues long. CDR1 and CDR2 from the germline V gene are LNHNV and YYDKDF (reference sequence). The V gene end was trimmed by 1 base and the J gene end by 4 bases; junction bases not matched to a gene: 4.

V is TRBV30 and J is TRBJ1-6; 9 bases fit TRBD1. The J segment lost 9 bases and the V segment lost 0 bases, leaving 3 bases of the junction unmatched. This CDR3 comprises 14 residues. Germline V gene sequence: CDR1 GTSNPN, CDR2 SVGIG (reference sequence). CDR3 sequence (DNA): TGTGCCTGGAGTGTACGACAGGGGGGTTCACCCCTCCACTTT. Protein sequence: CAWSVRQGGSPLHF.

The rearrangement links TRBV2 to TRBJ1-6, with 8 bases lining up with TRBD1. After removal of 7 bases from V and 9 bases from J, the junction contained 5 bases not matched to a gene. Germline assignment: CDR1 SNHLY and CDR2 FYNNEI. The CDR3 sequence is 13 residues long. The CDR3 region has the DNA TGTGCCAGCAAAGGACAGGGTACTTCACCCCTCCACTTT. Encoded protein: CASKGQGTSPLHF.

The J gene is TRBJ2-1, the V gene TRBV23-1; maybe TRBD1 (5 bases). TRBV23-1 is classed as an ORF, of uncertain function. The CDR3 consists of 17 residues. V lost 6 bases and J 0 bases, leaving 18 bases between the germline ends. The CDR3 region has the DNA TGCGCCAGCAGCCCACCTCTCGACAGTAACTCCTACAATGAGCAGTTCTTC. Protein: CASSPPLDSNSYNEQFF.

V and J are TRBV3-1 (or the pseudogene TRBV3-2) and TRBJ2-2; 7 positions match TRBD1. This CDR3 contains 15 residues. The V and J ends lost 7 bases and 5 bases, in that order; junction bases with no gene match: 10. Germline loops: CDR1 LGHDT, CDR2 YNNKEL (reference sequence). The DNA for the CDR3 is TGTGCCAGCACCTACCGAGGACAGGATACCGGGGAGCTGTTTTTT. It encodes CASTYRGQDTGELFF.

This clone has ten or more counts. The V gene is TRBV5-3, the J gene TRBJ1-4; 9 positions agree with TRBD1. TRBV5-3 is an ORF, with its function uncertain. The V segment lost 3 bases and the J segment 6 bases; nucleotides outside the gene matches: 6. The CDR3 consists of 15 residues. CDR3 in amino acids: CARSSDRGWHEKLFF. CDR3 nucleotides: TGTGCCAGAAGCTCTGACAGGGGGTGGCATGAAAAACTGTTTTTT.

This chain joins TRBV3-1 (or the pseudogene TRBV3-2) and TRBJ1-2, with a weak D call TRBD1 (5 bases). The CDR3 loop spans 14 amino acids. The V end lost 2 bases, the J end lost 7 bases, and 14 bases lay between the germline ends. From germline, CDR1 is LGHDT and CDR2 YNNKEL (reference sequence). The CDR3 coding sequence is TGTGCCAGCAGCCAAATCCAGGGTTTTGGTGGCTACACCTTC. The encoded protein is CASSQIQGFGGYTF.

CDR3 protein: CASSEGQGVPRTQYF. The CDR3 bases are TGTGCCAGCAGTGAAGGACAGGGGGTCCCCCGGACCCAGTACTTC. This chain joins TRBV6-1 and TRBJ2-5, with TRBD1 matching 9 bases. V was pared by 1 base and J by 7 bases, with 7 bases of the junction left unmatched. The CDR3 totals 15 residues. CDR1 and CDR2 (germline): MNHNS, SASEGT.

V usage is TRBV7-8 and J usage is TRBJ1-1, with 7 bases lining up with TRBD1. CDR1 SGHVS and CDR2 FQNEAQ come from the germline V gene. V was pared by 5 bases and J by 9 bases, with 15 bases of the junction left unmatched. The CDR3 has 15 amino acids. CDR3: CASSTGLERRGQAFF. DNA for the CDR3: TGTGCCAGCAGCACCGGACTGGAGAGAAGGGGGCAAGCTTTCTTT.

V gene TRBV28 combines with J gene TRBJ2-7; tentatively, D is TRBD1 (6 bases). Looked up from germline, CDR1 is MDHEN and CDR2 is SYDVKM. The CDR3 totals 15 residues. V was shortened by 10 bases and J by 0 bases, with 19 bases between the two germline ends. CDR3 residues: CATTTAQGTSYEQYF. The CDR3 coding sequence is TGTGCCACCACGACGGCTCAGGGGACCTCCTACGAGCAGTACTTC.

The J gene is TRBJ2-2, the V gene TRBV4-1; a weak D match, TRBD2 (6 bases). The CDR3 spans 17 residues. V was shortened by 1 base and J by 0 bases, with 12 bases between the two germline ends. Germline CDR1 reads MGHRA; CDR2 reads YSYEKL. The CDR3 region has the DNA TGCGCCAGCAGCCAAGGTGGAGGGAACGCGAACACCGGGGAGCTGTTTTTT. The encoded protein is CASSQGGGNANTGELFF.

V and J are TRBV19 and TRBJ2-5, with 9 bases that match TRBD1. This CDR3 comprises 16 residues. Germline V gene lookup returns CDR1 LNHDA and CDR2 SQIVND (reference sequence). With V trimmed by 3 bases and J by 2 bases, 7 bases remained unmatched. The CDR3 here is CASSIPGTGTQETQYF. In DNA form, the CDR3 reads TGTGCCAGTAGTATCCCAGGGACAGGGACGCAAGAGACCCAGTACTTC.

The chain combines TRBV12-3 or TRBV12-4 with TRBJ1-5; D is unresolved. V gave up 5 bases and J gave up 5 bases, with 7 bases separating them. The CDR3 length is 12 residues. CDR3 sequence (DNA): TGTGCCAGCAGTCAAAACTATCAGCCCCAGCATTTT. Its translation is CASSQNYQPQHF.

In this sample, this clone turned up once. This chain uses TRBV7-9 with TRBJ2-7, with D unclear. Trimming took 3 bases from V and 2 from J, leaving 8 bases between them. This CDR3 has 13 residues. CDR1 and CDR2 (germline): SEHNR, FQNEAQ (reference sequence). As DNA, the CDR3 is TGTGCCAGCAGCTTTACTGCGGCCTACGAGCAGTACTTC. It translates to CASSFTAAYEQYF.

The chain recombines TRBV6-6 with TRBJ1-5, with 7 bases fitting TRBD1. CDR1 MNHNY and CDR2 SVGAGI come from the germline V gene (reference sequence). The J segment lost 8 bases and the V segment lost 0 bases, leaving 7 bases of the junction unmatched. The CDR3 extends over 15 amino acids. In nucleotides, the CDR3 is TGTGCCAGCAGTTACTCGAATCGGGGGACAGAGCCCCAGCATTTT. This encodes CASSYSNRGTEPQHF.

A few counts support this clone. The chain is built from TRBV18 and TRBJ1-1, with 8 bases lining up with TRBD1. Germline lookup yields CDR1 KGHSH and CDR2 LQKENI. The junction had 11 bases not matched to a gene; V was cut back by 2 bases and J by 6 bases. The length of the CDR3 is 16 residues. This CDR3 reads CASSPYKKQGGAEAFF. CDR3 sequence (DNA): TGTGCCAGCTCACCATATAAAAAACAGGGGGGAGCTGAAGCTTTCTTT.

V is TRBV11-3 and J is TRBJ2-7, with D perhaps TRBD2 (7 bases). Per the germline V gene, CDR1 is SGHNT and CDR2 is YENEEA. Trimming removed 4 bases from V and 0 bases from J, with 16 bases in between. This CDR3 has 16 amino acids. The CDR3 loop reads CASSWGGGSGSYEQYF. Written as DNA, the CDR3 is TGTGCCAGCAGCTGGGGGGGCGGGAGTGGCTCCTACGAGCAGTACTTC.

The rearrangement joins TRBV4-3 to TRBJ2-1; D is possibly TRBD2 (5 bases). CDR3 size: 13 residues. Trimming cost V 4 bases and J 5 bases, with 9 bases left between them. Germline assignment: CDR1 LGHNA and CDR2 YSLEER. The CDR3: CASSPEGNNEQFF. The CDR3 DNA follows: TGCGCCAGCAGCCCTGAGGGTAACAATGAGCAGTTCTTC.